These 26 T cell receptor beta chains were all obtained from the same sample, sequenced in a study of beta chain features in type 1 diabetes (dated by TCRdb to 2016 to 2018). Libraries were constructed by the immunoSEQ multiplex PCR assay. The High Capacity cDNA Reverse Transcription Kit was used to reverse transcribe all of the isolated RNA, meaning that expressed TCRB transcripts were what got sequenced. TCRdb's version of the immuneACCESS table is confined to in-frame rearrangements and falls short of the full clone set. An unresolved V gene accounts for under half of the shortfall where checked; the remainder is of unknown origin. The table for this sample lists about 660,000 clones; more than 12% of them were counted only once. The ten most abundant clones make up approximately 0.039% of the sample. Results and caveats for the whole study, not just this receptor: Type 1 diabetes patients showed a moderate but significant shortening of TCRB CDR3 length in all four CD4+ subsets.

Which antigens these TCRs recognize remains unknown. Sequences were obtained from naive CD4+ T cells from blood. According to the study, the label for this sample's cell subset or site signals: true naive CD4+ T cells. These receptors all stem from a man younger than 30 with type 1 diabetes.

The rearrangement joins TRBV6-6 to TRBJ1-4; D not resolved. V was pared by 5 bases and J by 8 bases, with 21 bases between. Germline V gene sequence: CDR1 MNHNY, CDR2 SVGAGI (reference sequence). The CDR3 runs to 16 residues. For the CDR3, the DNA is TGTGCCAGCAGTATACCGGGAACTCCACGGCGGGAAAAACTGTTTTTT. Amino acids: CASSIPGTPRREKLFF.

The rearrangement links TRBV13 to TRBJ2-2, with D perhaps being TRBD1 or TRBD2 (5 bases each). The CDR3 totals 13 residues. V lost 8 bases and J 7 bases, leaving 14 bases between the germline ends. CDR1 is PRHDT and CDR2 is FYEKMQ in the germline V gene (reference sequence). The CDR3 DNA is TGTGCCAGCGTTCAGGGAGCGGTCGGGGAGCTGTTTTTT. It specifies CASVQGAVGELFF.

A remark on this clone: Within the sample, other DNA sequences also encode this same CDR3. The chain uses TRBV18 and TRBJ2-5, with D perhaps TRBD1 (6 bases). The ends were cut back, 3 bases at V and 4 bases at J, with 9 bases in the middle. The CDR3 runs 13 residues. Germline CDR1 and CDR2: KGHSH and LQKENI. The CDR3: CASSPGAGETQYF. CDR3 coding DNA: TGTGCCAGCTCACCGGGGGCAGGAGAGACCCAGTACTTC.

This clone was picked up a small number of times. The chain uses TRBV5-1 and TRBJ2-1; 10 bases are a match to TRBD1. V lost 4 bases to trimming and J lost 5 bases; unmatched junction nucleotides: 6. This CDR3 is 15 amino acids long. The V gene's germline CDR1 is SGHRS and CDR2 YFSETQ. As DNA, the CDR3 is TGCGCCAGCAGCGCCTGGACAGGGGGAAACAATGAGCAGTTCTTC. Translated: CASSAWTGGNNEQFF.

On this clone: The sample has other DNA sequences that encode this CDR3 too. This rearrangement joins TRBV29-1 to TRBJ1-5; 10 positions agree with TRBD1. The CDR3 contains 13 residues. Trimming at V came to 4 bases and at J to 6 bases, leaving 3 bases not matched to a gene. Germline assignment: CDR1 SQVTM and CDR2 ANQGSEA. The CDR3 is CSVGGQGGQPQHF. The CDR3 coding sequence is TGCAGCGTTGGCGGACAGGGGGGTCAGCCCCAGCATTTT.

In its sample, this clone was seen a few times. The V call is TRBV5-1, the J call TRBJ2-1, with unresolved D. The CDR3 covers 15 residues. Germline CDR1 SGHRS, CDR2 YFSETQ. Trimming took 1 base from V and 5 from J, leaving 13 bases between them. The CDR3 is CASSLNHNSHNEQFF. As DNA, the CDR3 is TGCGCCAGCAGCTTGAACCACAACAGTCACAATGAGCAGTTCTTC.

This clone was counted a few times. Here the CDR3 DNA reads TGCAGGCAGGGTGGTGAGACCCAGTACTTC. Translating gives CRQGGETQYF. The chain carries TRBV20-1 and TRBJ2-5; a possible D gene is TRBD1 (5 bases). CDR1 is DFQATT and CDR2 is SNEGSKA in the germline V gene (reference sequence). CDR3 size: 10 residues.

This chain connects TRBV6-5 to TRBJ1-4; a possible D gene is TRBD1 (5 bases). Per the germline V gene, CDR1 is MNHEY and CDR2 is SVGAGI. V was clipped by 6 bases and J by 2 bases, with 10 bases between them. The CDR3 runs to 14 residues. In DNA form, the CDR3 reads TGTGCCAGCAGCCGAGGGGCGACTAATGAAAAACTGTTTTTT. It translates to CASSRGATNEKLFF.

CDR3 loop: CATTASRPNQPQHF. CDR3 nucleotides: TGTGCCACTACTGCCAGCCGCCCCAATCAGCCCCAGCATTTT. V is TRBV15 and J is TRBJ1-5; D remains ambiguous. The germline V gene has CDR1 LNHNV and CDR2 YYDKDF (reference sequence). V was pared by 9 bases and J by 3 bases, with 15 bases between. The CDR3 loop spans 14 amino acids.

The chain combines TRBV6-5 with TRBJ2-3, with D perhaps being TRBD1 or TRBD2 (6 bases each). In germline, CDR1 is MNHEY, CDR2 SVGAGI. This CDR3 is 15 amino acids long. The germline V and J ends were trimmed by 4 bases and 3 bases, with 14 bases remaining between them. This CDR3 is CASSSPGARTDTQYF. CDR3 sequence (DNA): TGTGCCAGCAGTTCCCCGGGGGCCCGTACAGATACGCAGTATTTT.

This clone has just a few counts. This sequence joins TRBV4-2 and TRBJ2-1; TRBD2 agrees at 9 bases. In germline, CDR1 is LGHNA, CDR2 YNFKEQ. Losses at the gene ends were 4 bases for V and 5 bases for J; bases not matched to a gene: 12. This CDR3 is built from 17 residues. The CDR3, as DNA: TGTGCCAGCAGCCGGCGGGAGGGCCTATTCGGGAACAATGAGCAGTTCTTC. Translated: CASSRREGLFGNNEQFF.

The rearrangement joins TRBV13 to TRBJ2-2; D unclear. V lost 5 bases and J 5 bases, leaving 24 bases between the germline ends. CDR1 PRHDT and CDR2 FYEKMQ come from the germline V gene (reference sequence). There are 18 residues in the CDR3. In nucleotides, the CDR3 is TGTGCCAGCAGCCCTAGTTTTGTTAGGCCGTTAAGTACCGGGGAGCTGTTTTTT. Encoded protein: CASSPSFVRPLSTGELFF.

This clone was counted between two and nine times. The V and J genes are TRBV11-2 and TRBJ2-5; 14 bases line up with TRBD2. Germline loops: CDR1 SGHAT, CDR2 FQNNGV. CDR3 length: 18 residues. V was pared by 5 bases and J by 5 bases, with 13 bases of the junction left unmatched. CDR3 nucleotide sequence: TGTGCCAGCAGCCTGAGGGGAGGACTAGCGGGAGGTTTGGAGACCCAGTACTTC. Translated, it gives CASSLRGGLAGGLETQYF.

This clone was observed a handful of times. The V and J genes are TRBV7-2 and TRBJ2-3; 9 positions match TRBD2. CDR3 length: 16 residues. CDR1 and CDR2 from the germline V gene are SGHTA and FQGNSA. Trimming removed 5 bases from V and 7 bases from J; junction bases left unmatched: 13. CDR3 nucleotide sequence: TGTGCCAGCAGCCCACGTCGGCTAGCGGGAATCTATACGCAGTATTTT. Translating gives CASSPRRLAGIYTQYF.

This clone was seen more than once but under ten times. V and J are TRBV29-1 and TRBJ2-7; the D gene is possibly TRBD2 (5 bases). Germline V CDR1 and CDR2: SQVTM, ANQGSEA. Trimming removed 6 bases from V and 3 bases from J, with 12 bases in between. The CDR3 extends over 12 amino acids. The CDR3 loop reads CSVSRSGYEQYF. In DNA form, the CDR3 reads TGCAGCGTAAGTCGGAGCGGCTACGAGCAGTACTTC.

The chain employs TRBV7-9 and TRBJ2-7; TRBD2 aligns across 7 bases. CDR1 and CDR2 (germline): SEHNR, FQNEAQ (reference sequence). V was pared by 11 bases and J by 0 bases, with 10 bases of the junction left unmatched. There are 14 residues in the CDR3. CDR3: CAVPRRGTSYEQYF. Here the CDR3 DNA reads TGTGCCGTTCCCCGGCGGGGGACCTCCTACGAGCAGTACTTC.

The chain links TRBV5-6 to TRBJ1-4, with D hard to call. The CDR3 has 14 residues. V shed 2 bases and J shed 7 bases, with 12 bases lying between them. The germline CDR1 and CDR2 sequences are SGHDT and YYEEEE. The CDR3 is CASSFGQFSEKLFF. The CDR3 coding sequence is TGTGCCAGCAGCTTCGGGCAGTTCAGTGAAAAACTGTTTTTT.

As concerns this clone: The junction and the germline gene differ at one end; a read error may be behind it. The chain carries TRBV7-7 and TRBJ2-3; D call uncertain. Germline lookup yields CDR1 SSHAT and CDR2 FNYEAQ (reference sequence). This CDR3 comprises 13 residues. CDR3 DNA sequence: TGTGCTAGCAGTTTTGAACGCACAGATACGCAGTATTTT. As protein: CASSFERTDTQYF.

The sample holds a few counts of this clone. J is TRBJ1-2 and V is TRBV5-1; D not certain. CDR1 and CDR2 from the germline V gene are SGHRS and YFSETQ. This CDR3 comprises 14 residues. Trimming cost V 0 bases and J 2 bases, with 8 bases left between them. This chain's CDR3 is CASSLVERNYGYTF. Here the CDR3 DNA reads TGCGCCAGCAGCTTGGTGGAGCGAAACTATGGCTACACCTTC.

V usage is TRBV4-1 and J usage is TRBJ1-4; D ambiguous. The length of the CDR3 is 14 residues. The germline CDR1 and CDR2 sequences are MGHRA and YSYEKL. With 1 base removed from V and 0 bases from J, the gap between germline ends came to 3 bases. CDR3 nucleotide sequence: TGCGCCAGCAGCCAAGGAGCAACTAATGAAAAACTGTTTTTT. This gives the protein CASSQGATNEKLFF.

This clone was picked up one time. This sequence joins TRBV10-3 and TRBJ2-3; 8 bases agree with TRBD2. The CDR3 is 16 amino acids. Germline-derived CDR1 and CDR2 are ENHRY and SYGVKD. The V segment lost 0 bases and the J segment 3 bases; nucleotides outside the gene matches: 5. The CDR3 sequence is CAISESDSGVTDTQYF. In DNA, the CDR3 is TGTGCCATCAGTGAGTCGGATAGCGGGGTTACAGATACGCAGTATTTT.

This clone has a single count. The J gene is TRBJ1-1, the V gene TRBV9; D is unclear. The CDR3 consists of 15 residues. Germline lookup yields CDR1 SGDLS and CDR2 YYNGEE. V was cut by 0 bases and J by 5 bases, with 14 bases left in between. The CDR3, as DNA: TGTGCCAGCAGCGTAGGGATCGGGTTCCGGACTGAAGCTTTCTTT. Protein product: CASSVGIGFRTEAFF.

The chain uses TRBV5-5 and TRBJ1-2; 7 bases match TRBD1. The CDR3 has 12 amino acids. CDR1 SGHKS and CDR2 YYEKEE come from the germline V gene (reference sequence). The J segment lost 2 bases and the V segment lost 5 bases, leaving 0 bases of the junction unmatched. CDR3 protein: CASRTGNYGYTF. The CDR3 nucleotides read TGTGCCAGCAGGACAGGGAACTATGGCTACACCTTC.

This CDR3 is CASSQDGQGARNEQYF. The DNA of the CDR3 is TGTGCCAGCAGCCAAGATGGACAGGGGGCTAGAAACGAGCAGTACTTC. The chain couples TRBV14 to TRBJ2-7, with TRBD1 identical over 11 bases. This CDR3 has 16 residues. J lost 5 bases, V lost 0 bases, and 6 bases had no gene match. The germline CDR1 and CDR2 sequences are SGHDN and FVKESK.

The chain is built from TRBV18 and TRBJ2-1; D not resolved. Per germline, CDR1 KGHSH and CDR2 LQKENI. V was cut by 1 base and J by 0 bases, with 13 bases left in between. This CDR3 contains 17 residues. The CDR3 protein is CASSPLIGMSSYNEQFF. In DNA form, the CDR3 reads TGTGCCAGCTCACCACTAATAGGGATGAGCTCCTACAATGAGCAGTTCTTC.

The J gene is TRBJ2-1, the V gene TRBV19; unclear D gene. The germline V gene encodes CDR1 LNHDA and CDR2 SQIVND (reference sequence). Trimming took off 4 bases at V and 5 bases at J, with 9 bases between the two ends. This CDR3 is built from 13 residues. CDR3: CASSKESHNEQFF. CDR3 nucleotides: TGTGCCAGTAGTAAAGAGAGCCACAATGAGCAGTTCTTC.